Listed below are T cell receptor beta chains from one sample, sequenced in a study of blood T cells in healthy people across ages. TCRdb analysed the 5' RACE reads with MiXCR anew, one entry per CDR3 protein. The data contain 1.5 million or so distinct CDR3 sequences, roughly 40% of them seen just once; the ten biggest clones take up around 8%. Sequenced input: blood. Receptors originate from a woman between 18 and 29 years old in good health. The CDR3 runs from the conserved cysteine through the conserved F or W. The D gene is left open where the match is weak. Only some rows state a clone size, as once, few, many or a class for expanded clones.

d_call j_call v_call clone_size cdr3_aa cdr3_nt
TRBD2 TRBJ2-1 TRBV18 - CASSPSSPGLVDNEQFF TGTGCCAGCTCACCATCCTCCCCGGGACTAGTCGACAATGAGCAGTTCTTC
- TRBJ1-2 TRBV3-1 - CASSQSPPGGGYTF TGTGCCAGCAGCCAGAGTCCTCCTGGCGGTGGCTACACCTTC
- TRBJ2-1 TRBV11-2 - CASSLLGSRYNEQFF TGTGCCAGCAGCCTACTTGGTAGCAGGTACAATGAGCAGTTCTTC
TRBD2 TRBJ2-7 TRBV20-1 few CSAGTSGYEQYF TGCAGTGCCGGGACTAGCGGCTACGAGCAGTACTTC
- TRBJ2-4 TRBV12-3/TRBV12-4 many CASSLGRGDIQYF TGTGCCAGCAGTTTGGGCAGAGGGGACATTCAGTACTTC
TRBD1 TRBJ1-6 TRBV5-1 - CASSLSERQGGNSPLHF TGCGCCAGCAGCTTGTCGGAGAGACAGGGTGGGAATTCACCCCTCCACTTT
- TRBJ2-5 TRBV5-1 - CASTFGGISGETQYF TGCGCCAGCACCTTTGGGGGGATCTCTGGGGAGACCCAGTACTTC
- TRBJ2-3 TRBV6-6 few CASREVSTDTQYF TGTGCCAGCAGAGAGGTGTCCACAGATACGCAGTATTTT
- TRBJ1-2 TRBV5-1 - CASSPIGFGRDYGYTF TGCGCCAGCAGCCCGATTGGGTTCGGACGGGACTATGGCTACACCTTC
TRBD2 TRBJ2-5 TRBV5-1 few CASRDGAGAEETQYF TGCGCCAGCAGAGACGGAGCGGGAGCCGAAGAGACCCAGTACTTC
- TRBJ2-1 TRBV29-1 - CSGRGYNEQFF TGCAGCGGGCGAGGATACAATGAGCAGTTCTTC
- TRBJ2-2 TRBV5-1 - CASSLAITLQGPTGGLFF TGCGCCAGCAGCTTGGCCATAACGTTGCAGGGACCGACCGGGGGGCTGTTTTTT
TRBD2 TRBJ2-7 TRBV20-1 - CSARGTSGDYEQYF TGCAGTGCTAGAGGGACTAGCGGGGACTACGAGCAGTACTTC
- TRBJ2-2 TRBV20-1 few CSAIVGLTGELFF TGCAGTGCTATTGTCGGACTCACCGGGGAGCTGTTTTTT
- TRBJ1-1 TRBV20-1 - CSARDQTEAFF TGCAGTGCTAGAGATCAGACTGAAGCTTTCTTT
- TRBJ2-5 TRBV7-9 few CASSWRWVDETQYF TGTGCCAGCAGTTGGCGATGGGTTGACGAGACCCAGTACTTC
TRBD2 TRBJ2-1 TRBV7-6 few CASSYWAGGPTSSSEQFF TGTGCCAGCAGCTATTGGGCGGGGGGGCCAACCTCCTCAAGTGAGCAGTTCTTC
- TRBJ2-5 TRBV7-2 - CASSLEGRVNEQYF TGTGCCAGCAGCTTAGAGGGCAGGGTAAATGAGCAGTACTTC
- TRBJ1-1 TRBV20-1 - CSARDYTVNTEAFF TGCAGTGCTAGAGATTACACAGTGAACACTGAAGCTTTCTTT
- TRBJ1-2 TRBV5-1 - CASSLVAVNYGYTF TGCGCCAGCAGCTTGGTAGCGGTCAACTATGGCTACACCTTC
TRBD1 TRBJ1-1 TRBV20-1 few CSARQGSAEAFF TGCAGTGCGAGACAGGGAAGCGCTGAAGCTTTCTTT
- TRBJ1-1 TRBV6-5 - CASSYSMVFGGDPERFNTEAFF TGTGCCAGCAGTTACTCCATGGTTTTCGGAGGGGACCCGGAGAGATTTAACACTGAAGCTTTCTTT
- TRBJ2-7 TRBV6-6 few CASSDSTKSHYEQYF TGTGCCAGCAGTGACTCAACAAAGAGCCACTACGAGCAGTACTTC
- TRBJ2-3 TRBV10-3 - CAIRDRSTDTQYF TGTGCCATCAGGGACAGATCCACAGATACGCAGTATTTT
- TRBJ1-1 TRBV10-3 - CTIRPPVGNTEAFF TGTACCATCAGGCCCCCAGTGGGGAACACTGAAGCTTTCTTT
TRBD2 TRBJ2-1 TRBV4-2 - CASSQVGRGDDNEQFF TGTGCCAGCAGCCAAGTGGGGCGGGGGGACGACAATGAGCAGTTCTTC
- TRBJ2-1 TRBV7-2 - CASSLGFSPSYNEQFF TGTGCCAGCAGCTTAGGGTTTAGTCCTTCCTACAATGAGCAGTTCTTC
TRBD2 TRBJ2-1 TRBV5-1 - CASRRTSDSYNEQFF TGCGCCAGCAGACGGACTAGCGACTCCTACAATGAGCAGTTCTTC
TRBD1 TRBJ2-6 TRBV20-1 - CSASGQGALFGANVLTF TGCAGTGCGTCGGGACAGGGGGCTTTGTTTGGGGCCAACGTCCTGACTTTC
- TRBJ2-1 TRBV2 many CASSELSNEQFF TGTGCCAGCAGTGAACTCTCCAATGAGCAGTTCTTC
- TRBJ1-3 TRBV9 - CASSAFTPGSGNTIYF TGTGCCAGCAGCGCGTTCACCCCGGGGTCTGGAAACACCATATATTTT
TRBD1 TRBJ1-2 TRBV20-1 few CSATGGDAGYTF TGCAGTGCTACAGGGGGCGATGCTGGCTACACCTTC
TRBD1 TRBJ2-2 TRBV7-2 - CACSRPGQGGTGELFF TGTGCCTGCAGCCGTCCGGGACAGGGGGGTACCGGGGAGCTGTTTTTT
TRBD1 TRBJ2-7 TRBV11-2 - CASRSGQVGVQYF TGTGCCAGCAGGTCCGGACAGGTAGGGGTGCAGTACTTC
- TRBJ2-7 TRBV27 few CASSTRTGSSYEQYF TGTGCCAGCAGTACCAGGACGGGAAGCTCCTACGAGCAGTACTTC
- TRBJ2-7 TRBV12-3/TRBV12-4 - CASSSSGHEQYF TGTGCCAGCAGTTCGAGCGGCCACGAGCAGTACTTC